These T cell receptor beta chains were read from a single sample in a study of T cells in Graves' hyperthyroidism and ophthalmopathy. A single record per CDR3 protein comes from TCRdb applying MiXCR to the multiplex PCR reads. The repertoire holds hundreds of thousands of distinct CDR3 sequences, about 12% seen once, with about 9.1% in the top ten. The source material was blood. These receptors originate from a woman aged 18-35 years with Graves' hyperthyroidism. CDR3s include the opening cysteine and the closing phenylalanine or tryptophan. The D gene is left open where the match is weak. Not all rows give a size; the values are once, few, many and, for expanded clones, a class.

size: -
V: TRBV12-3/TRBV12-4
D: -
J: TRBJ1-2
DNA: TGTGCCAGCAGTTTTAAGGGGAGGGGGGGAGGAGGCTATGGCTACACCTTC
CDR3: CASSFKGRGGGGYGYTF

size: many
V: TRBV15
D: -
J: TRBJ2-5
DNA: TGTGCCACCAGCACTGGGGAAGAGACCCAGTACTTC
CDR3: CATSTGEETQYF

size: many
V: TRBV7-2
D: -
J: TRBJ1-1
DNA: TGTGCCAGCAGAAATCGGGGAGGGGGTGGTGATTTGAACACTGAAGCTTTCTTT
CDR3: CASRNRGGGGDLNTEAFF

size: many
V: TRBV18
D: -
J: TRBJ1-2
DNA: TGTGCCAGCTCAGCGCACCCCGGACGGCAATTCTATGGCTACACCTTC
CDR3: CASSAHPGRQFYGYTF

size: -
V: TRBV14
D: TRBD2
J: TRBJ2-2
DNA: TGTGCCAGCAGCCAACTTAGAGGACTAGCGGGAGGTAAAGCGAACACCGGGGAGCTGTTTTTT
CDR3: CASSQLRGLAGGKANTGELFF

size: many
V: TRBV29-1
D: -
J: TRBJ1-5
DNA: TGCAGCGTTGTATTACAGGGCAGTGATCAGCCCCAGCATTTT
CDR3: CSVVLQGSDQPQHF

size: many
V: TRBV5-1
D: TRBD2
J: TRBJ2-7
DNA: TGCGCCAGCAGCTTGGCCACGGGGGGATACTACGAGCAGTACTTC
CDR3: CASSLATGGYYEQYF

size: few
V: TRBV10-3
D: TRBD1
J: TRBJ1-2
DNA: TGTGCCATCAGTGATCCTGACAGGGGTGGTGGCTACACCTTC
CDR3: CAISDPDRGGGYTF

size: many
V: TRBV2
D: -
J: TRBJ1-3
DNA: TGTGCCAGCCAGCAGGAAGCCTCTGGAAACACCATATATTTT
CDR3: CASQQEASGNTIYF

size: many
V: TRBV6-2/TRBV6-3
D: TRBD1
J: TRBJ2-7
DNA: TGTGCCAGCAGTTTATGGGACAGGAGGCCGGACTACGAGCAGTACTTC
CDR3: CASSLWDRRPDYEQYF

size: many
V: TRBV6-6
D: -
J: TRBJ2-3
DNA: TGTGCCAGCAGTTACGGCAGAGGACTGCCGCGCGGAGATACGCAGTATTTT
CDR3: CASSYGRGLPRGDTQYF

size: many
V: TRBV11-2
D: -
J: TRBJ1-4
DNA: TGTGCCAGCAGCTTAACTGCGAATGAAAAACTGTTTTTT
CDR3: CASSLTANEKLFF

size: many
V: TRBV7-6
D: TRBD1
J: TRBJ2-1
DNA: TGTGCCAGCAGCACCGGGACAGGGGTGTCGGGGGGGAACAATGAGCAGTTCTTC
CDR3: CASSTGTGVSGGNNEQFF

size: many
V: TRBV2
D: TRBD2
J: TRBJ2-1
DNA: TGTGCCAGCACCCTGGTCGGGACTAGCGGGGTGAATGAGCAGTTCTTC
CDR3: CASTLVGTSGVNEQFF

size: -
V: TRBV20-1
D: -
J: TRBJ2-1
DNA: TGCAGTGCTGGGTACAATGAGCAGTTCTTC
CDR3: CSAGYNEQFF

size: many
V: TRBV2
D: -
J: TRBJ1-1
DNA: TGTGCCAGCAGCCAACTAGGGGTCACTGAAGCTTTCTTT
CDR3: CASSQLGVTEAFF

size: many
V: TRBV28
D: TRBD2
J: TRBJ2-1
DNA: TGTGCCAGCAGTGGCCAGACGGGGGGGAACTCCTACAATGAGCAGTTCTTC
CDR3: CASSGQTGGNSYNEQFF

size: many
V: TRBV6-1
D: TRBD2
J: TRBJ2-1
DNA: TGTGCCAGCAGTGTACTAGCGGGAGGTACCTACAATGAGCAGTTCTTC
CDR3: CASSVLAGGTYNEQFF

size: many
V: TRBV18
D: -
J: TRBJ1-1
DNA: TGTGCCAGCTCACCCGACAGATCGAACACTGAAGCTTTCTTT
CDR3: CASSPDRSNTEAFF

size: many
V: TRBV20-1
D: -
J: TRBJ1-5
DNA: TGCAGTGCTAGCGGCAGGATAGATCAGCCCCAGCATTTT
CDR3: CSASGRIDQPQHF

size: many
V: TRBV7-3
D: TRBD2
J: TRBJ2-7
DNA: TGTGCCAGCAGCGTTTCGGGGCTAGCGGGAACACATTACGAGCAGTACTTC
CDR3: CASSVSGLAGTHYEQYF

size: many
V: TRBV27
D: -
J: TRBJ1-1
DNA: TGTGCCAGCAGTTTATGGGGGGCGCCGGACACTGAAGCTTTCTTT
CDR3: CASSLWGAPDTEAFF

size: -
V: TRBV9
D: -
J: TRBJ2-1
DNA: TGTGCCAGCAGCGTAGCGTCACCCCTGAATGATGAGCAGTTCTTC
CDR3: CASSVASPLNDEQFF

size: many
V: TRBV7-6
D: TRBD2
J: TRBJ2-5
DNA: TGTGCCAGCAGCGGCGGGGGGGGGACCCAGTACTTC
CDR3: CASSGGGGTQYF

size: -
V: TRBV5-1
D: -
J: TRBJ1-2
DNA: TGCGCCAGCAGCCTTATGGAGGACAGTCAGCCCCCTATACCCTATGGCTACACCTTC
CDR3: CASSLMEDSQPPIPYGYTF

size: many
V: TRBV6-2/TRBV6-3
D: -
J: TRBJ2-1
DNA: TGTGCCTGCGGGGTAAAATGGGGAAAATGGCATGAGCAGTTCTTC
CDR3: CACGVKWGKWHEQFF

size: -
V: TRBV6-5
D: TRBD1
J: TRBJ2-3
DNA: TGTGCCAGCAGTTCTCCGAGGGACAGGGGTTTGAGTGGCACAGATACGCAGTATTTT
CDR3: CASSSPRDRGLSGTDTQYF

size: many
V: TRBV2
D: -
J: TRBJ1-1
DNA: TGTGCCAGCGGTTCCCCGGGGAGGACTGAAGCTTTCTTT
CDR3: CASGSPGRTEAFF

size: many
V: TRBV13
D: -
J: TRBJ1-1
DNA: TGTGCCAGCAGCCCGGAGGGGTCCTTTAACACTGAAGCTTTCTTT
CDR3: CASSPEGSFNTEAFF

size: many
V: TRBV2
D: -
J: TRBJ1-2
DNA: TGTGCCAGCAGGAAGGGGGTGACTAACTATGGCTACACCTTC
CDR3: CASRKGVTNYGYTF

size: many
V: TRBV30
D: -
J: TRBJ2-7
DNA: TGTGCCTGGAGTAACGGGTTTTGGCAGTACTTC
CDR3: CAWSNGFWQYF

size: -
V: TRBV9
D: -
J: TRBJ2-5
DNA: TGTGCCAGCAGCTTCGCGGACGCCCAAGGGACCCAGTACTTC
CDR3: CASSFADAQGTQYF

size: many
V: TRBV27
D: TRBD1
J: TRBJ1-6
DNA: TGTGCCAGCAGTTGGGGACAGGGGAATTCACCCCTCCACTTT
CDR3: CASSWGQGNSPLHF

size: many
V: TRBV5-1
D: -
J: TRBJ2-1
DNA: TGCGCCAGCACCCTTGAGGGGGGCAATGAGCAGTTCTTC
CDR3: CASTLEGGNEQFF

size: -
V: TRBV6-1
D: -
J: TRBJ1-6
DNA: TGTGCCAGCAGGCAGGGTCGAGTCCGATCACCCCTCCACTTT
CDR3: CASRQGRVRSPLHF

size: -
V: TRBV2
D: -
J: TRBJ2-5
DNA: TGTGCAAGCAGTTTCGGGGGGCACGAGACCCAGTACTTC
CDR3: CASSFGGHETQYF

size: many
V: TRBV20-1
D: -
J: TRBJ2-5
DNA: TGCAGTGCCGAGGGACGACAAGAGACCCAGTACTTC
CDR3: CSAEGRQETQYF

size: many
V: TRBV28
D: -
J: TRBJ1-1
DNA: TGTGCCAGCAGCTGGGGGCTTAGAAGTGGAGGAGCTTTCTTT
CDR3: CASSWGLRSGGAFF

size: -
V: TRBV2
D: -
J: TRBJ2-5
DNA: TGTGCCAGCAGGAGGGGGGGCTGGGACCAAGAGACCCAGTACTTC
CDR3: CASRRGGWDQETQYF

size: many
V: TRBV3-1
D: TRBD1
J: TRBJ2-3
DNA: TGTGCCAGCAGCCAAGATGCAGGGACAGGGGGCCGTACAGATACGCAGTATTTT
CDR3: CASSQDAGTGGRTDTQYF